The rows below give T cell receptor beta chains drawn from one sample of a study of blood T cell repertoires in COVID-19. TCRdb's copy holds only in-frame clones and misses some; the assay was immunoSEQ multiplex PCR. The sample yields roughly 72,000 clones, 75% to 90% seen once. Source material: peripheral blood. Every receptor here comes from a man in his 70s who had recovered from COVID-19. The CDR3 runs from the conserved cysteine through the conserved F or W. D genes are given only for firm matches. For some rows the clone size is stated as once, few or many, or as a class when expanded; others skip it.

d_call	v_call	j_call	clone_size	cdr3_aa	cdr3_nt
-	TRBV29-1	TRBJ1-2	few	CSAGARDGYTF	TGCAGCGCTGGGGCCAGGGATGGCTACACCTTC
-	TRBV30	TRBJ1-3	-	CAWSSGAGNTIYF	TGTGCCTGGAGTTCCGGGGCTGGAAACACCATATATTTT
TRBD2	TRBV6-2/TRBV6-3	TRBJ2-3	-	CASGPGAGGPDTQYF	TGTGCCAGCGGCCCAGGGGCGGGGGGGCCAGATACGCAGTATTTT
-	TRBV6-2/TRBV6-3	TRBJ1-5	-	CASSWPGSNQPQHF	TGTGCCAGCAGTTGGCCGGGAAGCAATCAGCCCCAGCATTTT
-	TRBV6-2/TRBV6-3	TRBJ1-2	-	CASSYSSSYGYTF	TGTGCCAGCAGTTATAGCAGTAGCTATGGCTACACCTTC
TRBD2	TRBV15	TRBJ2-3	once	CATSREVLASGSVDTQYF	TGTGCCACCAGCAGAGAAGTCCTCGCTAGCGGGAGCGTAGATACGCAGTATTTT
TRBD1	TRBV14	TRBJ1-2	-	CASSKQVLPGQGALGYTF	TGTGCCAGCAGCAAACAAGTCTTGCCCGGACAGGGGGCACTTGGCTACACCTTC
TRBD1	TRBV10-3	TRBJ2-1	-	CAIKQGPYNEQFF	TGTGCCATCAAACAGGGGCCCTACAATGAGCAGTTCTTC
-	TRBV27	TRBJ1-1	few	CASSPTRGLLNDAFF	TGTGCCAGCAGTCCAACCCGGGGGTTATTGAACGACGCTTTCTTT
-	TRBV2	TRBJ1-1	once	CASVDRGNTEAFF	TGTGCCAGCGTTGACCGGGGGAACACTGAAGCTTTCTTT